Listed here are 27 T cell receptor beta chains from one sample, sequenced in a study of T cells after somatic rescue of genetic block (dated by TCRdb to about 2020). Receptor libraries were prepared by the immunoSEQ multiplex PCR assay. TCRdb mirrors the immuneACCESS table, restricted to in-frame sequences. Some clones are absent from its copies; in checked studies, under half trace to an unresolved V gene, and the reason for the others is unknown. Here the sample has some 7,000 clones; around 81% occur a single time. The ten largest account for 20% to 30% of the sample. The specimen sequenced was peripheral blood mononuclear cells (PBMCs). These receptors were collected from a boy younger than 18.

J is TRBJ2-7 and V is TRBV7-2, with no clear D. Trimming took 1 base from V and 1 from J, leaving 5 bases between them. The CDR3 consists of 13 residues. Germline lookup yields CDR1 SGHTA and CDR2 FQGNSA. The CDR3: CASSLEVSYEQYF. Here the CDR3 DNA reads TGTGCCAGCAGCTTAGAGGTTTCCTACGAGCAGTACTTC.

This rearrangement joins TRBV28 to TRBJ2-3, with a weak D call TRBD1 (6 bases). The V gene lost 2 bases and the J gene lost 1 base, with 28 bases spanning the gap. This CDR3 comprises 21 residues. Germline-derived CDR1 and CDR2 are MDHEN and SYDVKM. In DNA, the CDR3 is TGTGCCAGCAGTTTAGGGGACGGACTTACAAAGGGGGAGCAGGGCACAGATACGCAGTATTTT. It is translated as CASSLGDGLTKGEQGTDTQYF.

The chain couples TRBV4-3 to TRBJ2-7; D assignment may be TRBD1 or TRBD2 (5 bases each). Germline-derived CDR1 and CDR2 are LGHNA and YSLEER. This CDR3 spans 16 amino acids. With 3 bases removed from V and 5 bases from J, the gap between germline ends came to 20 bases. The CDR3 sequence is CASSHFRDQPPDEQYF. The CDR3 nucleotides are TGCGCCAGCAGCCACTTCCGGGACCAGCCTCCGGACGAGCAGTACTTC.

The V gene is TRBV13, the J gene TRBJ1-4, with D perhaps TRBD1 (5 bases). Trimming removed 5 bases from V and 8 bases from J, with 12 bases in between. The CDR3 has 13 residues. CDR1 PRHDT and CDR2 FYEKMQ come from the germline V gene (reference sequence). CDR3 sequence (DNA): TGTGCCAGCAGCGCTTCCCGGGGGGAAAAACTGTTTTTT. Translated, it gives CASSASRGEKLFF.

The gene calls are TRBV6-5 and TRBJ1-4; D is possibly TRBD1 (5 bases). V was shortened by 5 bases and J by 0 bases, with 10 bases between the two germline ends. This CDR3 has 15 residues. Germline lookup yields CDR1 MNHEY and CDR2 SVGAGI. The CDR3 bases are TGTGCCAGCAGTGGACCAGGGTCAACTAATGAAAAACTGTTTTTT. Residues: CASSGPGSTNEKLFF.

The sample holds a few counts of this clone. The rearrangement links TRBV7-9 to TRBJ2-1, with D unclear. V shed 0 bases and J shed 8 bases, with 5 bases lying between them. Germline lookup yields CDR1 SEHNR and CDR2 FQNEAQ (reference sequence). The CDR3 spans 12 residues. In DNA form, the CDR3 reads TGTGCCAGCAGCTTAGCGGCTCATGAGCAGTTCTTC. Translation gives CASSLAAHEQFF. Drawing the rest from reference TRBV7-9 and TRBJ2-1, the complete variable domain is DTGVSQNPRHKITKRGQNVTFRCDPISEHNRLYWYRQTLGQGPEFLTYFQNEAQLEKSRLLSDRFSAERPKGSFSTLEIQRTEQGDSAMYLCASSLAAHEQFFGPGTRLTVL.

J is TRBJ2-5 and V is TRBV7-9, with 10 bases matching TRBD2. Germline loops: CDR1 SEHNR, CDR2 FQNEAQ (reference sequence). The CDR3 consists of 14 residues. The trim removed 5 bases at V and 4 bases at J, leaving 4 bases unmatched. The CDR3 DNA is TGTGCCAGCAGCACGCGGACTAGCGGAGAGACCCAGTACTTC. Translating gives CASSTRTSGETQYF.

The V gene is TRBV27, the J gene TRBJ2-7, with 7 bases matching TRBD1. CDR3 size: 15 residues. The V segment lost 6 bases and the J segment 1 base; nucleotides outside the gene matches: 9. The germline V gene encodes CDR1 MNHEY and CDR2 SMNVEV (reference sequence). DNA for the CDR3: TGTGCCAGCAGCCAACGGACAGGAGGTTCCTACGAGCAGTACTTC. Its translation is CASSQRTGGSYEQYF.

The chain has TRBV7-7 and TRBJ1-3; D perhaps matches TRBD1 (6 bases). The CDR3 spans 16 residues. Trimming removed 11 bases from V and 6 bases from J, with 26 bases in between. Germline CDR1 SSHAT, CDR2 FNYEAQ (reference sequence). CDR3 DNA sequence: TGTGCCGAGGCAGCGGGGGACAAATCTATTTTAAACACCATATATTTT. Encoded protein: CAEAAGDKSILNTIYF.

This clone was seen a few times. The rearrangement joins TRBV7-6 to TRBJ1-1, with 8 bases fitting TRBD1. The V gene's germline CDR1 is SGHVS and CDR2 FNYEAQ. J lost 4 bases, V lost 0 bases, and 10 bases had no gene match. The CDR3 loop spans 17 amino acids. In DNA form, the CDR3 reads TGTGCCAGCAGCTTAGCGCGAACCCTTACAGGGGGCACTGAAGCTTTCTTT. Translating it yields CASSLARTLTGGTEAFF.

CDR3 nucleotide sequence: TGTGCCAGCAGCTCGGCCCGGACTAGCGGGAGTTACGAGCAGTACTTC. This translates into CASSSARTSGSYEQYF. This sequence joins TRBV7-2 and TRBJ2-7, with TRBD2 identical over 13 bases. V lost 4 bases and J lost 4; bases outside the gene matches: 7. This CDR3 is 16 amino acids long. From germline, CDR1 is SGHTA and CDR2 FQGNSA.

The J gene is TRBJ2-3, the V gene TRBV28, with 7 bases that match TRBD2. Germline V CDR1 and CDR2: MDHEN, SYDVKM. CDR3 size: 17 residues. The ends lost 2 bases at V and 4 bases at J; junction bases unmatched: 12. CDR3 residues: CASSLRAAGVAPDTQYF. In DNA, the CDR3 is TGTGCCAGCAGTTTACGGGCGGCGGGAGTGGCGCCAGATACGCAGTATTTT.

V and J are TRBV2 and TRBJ2-3; TRBD2 might be the D (5 bases). The CDR3 length is 14 residues. V was trimmed by 4 bases and J by 12 bases, leaving 20 bases between them. The germline V gene has CDR1 SNHLY and CDR2 FYNNEI. The CDR3 here is CASSAPSPSKTQYF. The CDR3 DNA sequence: TGTGCCAGCAGTGCTCCTAGCCCCTCCAAGACTCAGTATTTT.

The chain combines TRBV7-9 with TRBJ2-3, with D perhaps TRBD1 (5 bases). The CDR3 has 15 amino acids. V was cut by 0 bases and J by 3 bases, with 10 bases left in between. Germline-derived CDR1 and CDR2 are SEHNR and FQNEAQ (reference sequence). CDR3: CASSLAGALTDTQYF. Written as DNA, the CDR3 is TGTGCCAGCAGCTTAGCAGGGGCGCTAACAGATACGCAGTATTTT.

This chain connects TRBV5-6 to TRBJ2-4; no definite D call. The germline V gene encodes CDR1 SGHDT and CDR2 YYEEEE. The length of the CDR3 is 15 residues. V lost 2 bases and J lost 7, with 16 bases in between. The CDR3 coding sequence is TGTGCCAGCAGCTTTCGCGGCGCCGGGTTTAACATTCAGTACTTC. Protein: CASSFRGAGFNIQYF.

This rearrangement joins TRBV7-9 to TRBJ2-7; 9 bases are a match to TRBD1. This CDR3 is built from 15 residues. V dropped 5 bases and J dropped 6; count of bases not matched to a gene: 11. Germline V gene sequence: CDR1 SEHNR, CDR2 FQNEAQ (reference sequence). The CDR3 here is CASSPRDRVSSEQYF. CDR3 nucleotide sequence: TGTGCCAGCAGCCCCCGGGACAGGGTATCCAGCGAGCAGTACTTC.

The chain recombines TRBV2 with TRBJ2-4; no clear D gene. CDR1 and CDR2 (germline): SNHLY, FYNNEI. Trimming removed 6 bases from V and 8 bases from J, with 14 bases in between. The CDR3 consists of 13 residues. The CDR3 DNA sequence: TGTGCCAGCAGGGACGACTGGGCGTACATTCAGTACTTC. Amino acids: CASRDDWAYIQYF. The full variable domain, its missing parts supplied by reference TRBV2 and TRBJ2-4, is EPEVTQTPSHQVTQMGQEVILRCVPISNHLYFYWYRQILGQKVEFLVSFYNNEISEKSEIFDDQFSVERPDGSNFTLKIRSTKLEDSAMYFCASRDDWAYIQYFGAGTRLSVL.

The V call is TRBV18, the J call TRBJ1-5, with 8 bases lining up with TRBD1. The CDR3 totals 15 residues. V trimming: 4 bases; J trimming: 1 base; junction bases outside the gene matches: 3. CDR1 and CDR2 from the germline V gene are KGHSH and LQKENI. The CDR3 reads CASSRGQVSNQPQHF. The CDR3 DNA reads TGTGCCAGCTCACGGGGACAGGTCAGCAATCAGCCCCAGCATTTT. The full variable domain, rest sourced from reference TRBV18 and TRBJ1-5, is NAGVMQNPRHLVRRRGQEARLRCSPMKGHSHVYWYRQLPEEGLKFMVYLQKENIIDESGMPKERFSAEFPKEGPSILRIQQVVRGDSAAYFCASSRGQVSNQPQHFGDGTRLSIL.

V gene TRBV6-1 combines with J gene TRBJ2-5; tentatively, D is TRBD2 (7 bases). V lost 2 bases and J 7 bases, leaving 11 bases between the germline ends. CDR3 length: 13 residues. In germline, CDR1 is MNHNS, CDR2 SASEGT. CDR3 loop: CASSERGGWTQYF. For the CDR3, the DNA is TGTGCCAGCAGTGAAAGGGGGGGATGGACCCAGTACTTC.

The J gene is TRBJ2-7, the V gene TRBV7-9, with a tentative D call TRBD1 (5 bases). The CDR3 sequence is 13 residues long. The V and J ends lost 5 bases and 0 bases respectively, with 8 bases between them. Per germline, CDR1 SEHNR and CDR2 FQNEAQ (reference sequence). In nucleotides, the CDR3 is TGTGCCAGCAGCGCGGACACCTCCTACGAGCAGTACTTC. This sequence encodes CASSADTSYEQYF.

The V gene is TRBV6-5, the J gene TRBJ1-6; D unresolved. This CDR3 has 14 residues. Germline CDR1 reads MNHEY; CDR2 reads SVGAGI. With 11 bases removed from V and 3 bases from J, the gap between germline ends came to 14 bases. CDR3 in DNA: TGTGCCGCCCACCCCCTAAACTATAATTCACCCCTCCACTTT. It specifies CAAHPLNYNSPLHF.

The gene calls are TRBV5-6 and TRBJ2-3; D unclear. The CDR3 sequence is 13 residues long. Germline V gives CDR1 SGHDT, CDR2 YYEEEE. Trimming took 1 base from V and 4 from J, leaving 7 bases between them. The CDR3 DNA reads as TGTGCCAGCAGCTTGTCCGTCCCAGATACGCAGTATTTT. Protein: CASSLSVPDTQYF.

The V and J genes are TRBV6-4 and TRBJ2-4, with D possibly being TRBD2 (5 bases). CDR1 is MRHNA and CDR2 is SNTAGT in the germline V gene. Deletions cut 4 bases from V and 3 bases from J, with 25 bases between. This CDR3 has 19 amino acids. CDR3 protein: CASSVKKGAERPGKNIQYF. The CDR3, as DNA: TGTGCCAGCAGTGTTAAGAAAGGAGCGGAAAGGCCTGGCAAAAACATTCAGTACTTC.

In this sample, this clone turned up a few times. The chain couples TRBV4-3 to TRBJ2-7; 7 bases fit TRBD1. The CDR3 extends over 16 amino acids. CDR1 and CDR2 (germline): LGHNA, YSLEER. V lost 6 bases and J lost 2; bases outside the gene matches: 13. The CDR3 DNA reads TGCGCCAGCAGTCGACAGGGCGGCGGTGGTACCTACGAGCAGTACTTC. Its protein product is CASSRQGGGGTYEQYF.

The chain couples TRBV7-9 to TRBJ1-1; 8 positions match TRBD1. V was pared by 1 base and J by 0 bases, with 1 base of the junction left unmatched. CDR3 length: 15 amino acids. Looked up from germline, CDR1 is SEHNR and CDR2 is FQNEAQ (reference sequence). The DNA for the CDR3 is TGTGCCAGCAGCTTAGAGACAGGGGTGAACACTGAAGCTTTCTTT. Translated: CASSLETGVNTEAFF.

The chain carries TRBV7-9 and TRBJ1-4; the match to TRBD1 covers 7 bases. Germline-derived CDR1 and CDR2 are SEHNR and FQNEAQ (reference sequence). The CDR3 totals 15 residues. V lost 5 bases and J lost 5; bases outside the gene matches: 8. The DNA of the CDR3 is TGTGCCAGCAGCCACGGGGGGACAGAGAATGAAAAACTGTTTTTT. It yields the protein CASSHGGTENEKLFF.

V and J are TRBV7-9 and TRBJ2-7; D might be TRBD1 or TRBD2, each matching 5 bases. Per germline, CDR1 SEHNR and CDR2 FQNEAQ (reference sequence). The CDR3 consists of 14 residues. V lost 4 bases to trimming and J lost 6 bases, with 16 bases between them. CDR3 sequence reads: CASSSRILGGEQYF. CDR3 bases: TGTGCCAGCAGCTCCCGGATACTTGGGGGCGAGCAGTACTTC. The full variable domain, with the rest looked up from reference TRBV7-9 and TRBJ2-7, is DTGVSQNPRHKITKRGQNVTFRCDPISEHNRLYWYRQTLGQGPEFLTYFQNEAQLEKSRLLSDRFSAERPKGSFSTLEIQRTEQGDSAMYLCASSSRILGGEQYFGPGTRLTVT.